What follows is one T cell receptor (beta chain) and its context. The data stem from a study of blood T cell repertoires in COVID-19. Clones were sequenced by immunoSEQ multiplex PCR, and TCRdb holds only the in-frame ones, with some missing. The sample lists around 130,000 clones; less than 85% were seen once. The TCR was taken from a woman of 80 years or more with acute or convalescent COVID-19. Sequencing was carried out using peripheral blood.

CDR3 protein: CASNPRYNFYEQYF. The CDR3 DNA sequence: TGTGCCAGCAACCCCAGGTACAATTTTTACGAGCAGTACTTC. The J gene is TRBJ2-7, the V gene TRBV5-6; D ambiguous. The CDR3 spans 14 residues. Germline V gives CDR1 SGHDT, CDR2 YYEEEE. Trimming took off 6 bases at V and 4 bases at J, with 17 bases between the two ends.